The present T cell receptor beta chain was sequenced within a study of T cells in Graves' hyperthyroidism and ophthalmopathy (dated by TCRdb to about 2019). Background for the entire study: Peripheral blood samples were taken at the time of initial diagnosis, prior to any treatment. An independent validation cohort of 18 to 20 hyperthyroidism patients and over 15 patients who later progressed to ophthalmopathy tested prospective prediction of ophthalmopathy. The roughly 99 discovery patients were divided at random into training and test sets in a 7:3 ratio. The study also compared thyroid tissue and blood T-cell repertoires from 5 to 7 Graves' hyperthyroidism patients. After blood sampling, hyperthyroidism patients were treated with methimazole at a starting dose of 30 mg daily, and ophthalmopathy patients were treated with high-dose intravenous methylprednisolone. TCR V-J signatures able to tell the groups apart were searched for in a discovery cohort of some 97 patients, of whom more than 40 had Graves' ophthalmopathy and roughly 57 had stable Graves' hyperthyroidism. According to the paper, TCR Vbeta CDR3 sequencing was carried out on 135 peripheral blood samples, which came from 40 to 45 ophthalmopathy, some 73 hyperthyroidism and approximately 17 progressor patients. Study-wide findings and limitations: Most expanded thyroid clonotypes (frequency above 0.001) were also detected in blood, suggesting blood repertoires may reflect thyroid immune responses. During validation, the model predicted progression to ophthalmopathy a median of around 7 months ahead of onset, with 70.59% sensitivity and around 72% specificity. A 13 V-J signature model separated ophthalmopathy from stable hyperthyroidism, with just over 85% sensitivity and approximately 81% specificity in cross-validation and 80%/75% in testing. Sample size was not statistically predetermined, and investigators were not blinded to group allocation.

TCR beta CDR3 regions were amplified from RNA transcripts. The first round of RT-PCR for the TCR CDR3 was performed with the HTBI primer set and the Qiagen OneStep RT-PCR kit. Libraries were constructed in a second round of multiplex PCR, after which size selection and purification were performed. The libraries were sequenced on an Illumina HiSeq2000 using paired-end 100 bp reads. Per the source publication's procedure: Raw data were processed with SOAPnuke, discarding reads with adapters, uncalled bases, mean Phred below 15, or no exact constant-primer or identifier match. High-quality paired reads were merged using COPE v1.2.5, and each unique nucleotide sequence was defined as a clonotype. Clonotypes were aligned to IMGT TRBV, TRBD and TRBJ reference segments using MiTCR v1.1. The analysis included only V-J combinations with a frequency above 0.0001, which together covered around 99% of the repertoires. The TCS score was defined as F50 (clonal expansion) divided by E x V (chaos), with BLOSUM62-based TCRdist calculated between CDR3 peptides within each V-J. Welch's t-statistics and random forest reduced 450 to 600 V-J features to under 15, which were used in a naive Bayes classifier (R e1071). TCRdb passed the public sequencing reads through fastp at Q25 and MiXCR, retaining productive beta sequences. All rows with the same CDR3 protein become a single entry with the most common DNA and genes. The V and J calls, along with clone size, are taken from TCRdb and not from the paper's own processing. The sample contains about 400,000 distinct CDR3 sequences, around 14% of them found a single time. Jointly, the top ten make up 7.7% of the sample.

From its cysteine to its phenylalanine, the CDR3 spans 11 amino acids. Here the CDR3 DNA is all that survives: 33 bases in frame from base 1. Deletion took 7 bases off V and 7 bases off J, with a span of 11 bases between the germline ends. From a lookup of the germline V gene, CDR1 and CDR2 are SGDLS and YYNGEE. A patient counted as having stable Graves' hyperthyroidism if no progression to ophthalmopathy occurred over 18 months of follow-up. Hyperthyroidism patients were newly diagnosed, with disease duration under 2 months, and aged 18 to 65 years. The study excluded patients with uncontrolled infections, other autoimmune diseases, pregnancy or lactation. Diagnoses were based on clinical symptoms, serum thyroxine and TRAb, thyroid ultrasound and orbital computed tomography. PBMCs were separated from under 11 ml of fresh peripheral blood using Ficoll-Paque density gradient centrifugation. Total RNA was extracted using Trizol reagent, and RNA quality was assessed on an Agilent 2100 Bioanalyzer.

This clonotype was observed many times. This clone's antigen is unknown. There are no base qualities to consult, and no much larger clone falls within one base. Sequenced material: blood. This chain is built from TRBV9 and TRBJ1-2, with no D gene named confidently. This TCR was sampled from a young woman with Graves' hyperthyroidism. The CDR3 in this case is CASPLTGGYTF. The DNA sequence reads TGTGCCAGCCCACTTACGGGTGGCTACACCTTC.